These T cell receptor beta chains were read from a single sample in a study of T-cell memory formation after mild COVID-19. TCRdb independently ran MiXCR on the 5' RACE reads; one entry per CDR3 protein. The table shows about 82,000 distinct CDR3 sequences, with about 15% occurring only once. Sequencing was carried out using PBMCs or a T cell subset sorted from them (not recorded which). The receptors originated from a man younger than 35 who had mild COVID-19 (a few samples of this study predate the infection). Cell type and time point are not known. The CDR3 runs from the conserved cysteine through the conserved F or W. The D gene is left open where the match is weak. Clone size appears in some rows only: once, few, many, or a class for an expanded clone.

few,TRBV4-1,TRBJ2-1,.,TGCGCCAGCAGCCAAGTGGCAGGGAACCGTGAGCAGTTCTTC,CASSQVAGNREQFF
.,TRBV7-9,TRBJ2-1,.,TGTGCCAGCAGCTTAGTGGCAGGGGTTCGGAATGAGCAGTTCTTC,CASSLVAGVRNEQFF
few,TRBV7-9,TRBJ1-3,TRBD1,TGTGCCAGCAGCTTCCTTACTCCGGGACAGGTTCACTCTGGAAACACCATATATTTT,CASSFLTPGQVHSGNTIYF
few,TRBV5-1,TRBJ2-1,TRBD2,TGCGCCAGCAGCCTCACCGGGACTAGCGGAAACAATGAGCAGTTCTTC,CASSLTGTSGNNEQFF
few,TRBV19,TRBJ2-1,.,TGTGCCAGTAGTCGACAGGCGTACAATGAGCAGTTCTTC,CASSRQAYNEQFF
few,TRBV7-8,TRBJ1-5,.,TGTGCCAGCAGCCCGGGTAGGGGGATCTCTCAGCCCCAGCATTTT,CASSPGRGISQPQHF
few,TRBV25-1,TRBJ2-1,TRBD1,TGTGCCAGCAGACCCGGGACAGATTACAATGAGCAGTTCTTC,CASRPGTDYNEQFF
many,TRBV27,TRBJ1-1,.,TGTGCCAGCAGTTTTTCAGGGGAAGGGACTGAAGCTTTCTTT,CASSFSGEGTEAFF
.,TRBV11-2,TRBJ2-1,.,TGTGCCAGCAGCTTTCTACCAGAGAACAATGAGCAGTTCTTC,CASSFLPENNEQFF
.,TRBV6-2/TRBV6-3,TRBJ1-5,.,TGTGCCAGCAGCCCCCAGAATCAGCCCCAGCATTTT,CASSPQNQPQHF
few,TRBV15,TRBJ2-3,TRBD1,TGTGCCACCAGCAGAGGACAGGGTGCTGGGGATACGCAGTATTTT,CATSRGQGAGDTQYF
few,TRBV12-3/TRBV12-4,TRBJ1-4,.,TGTGCCAGCAGCCAACCGGACAGCCCCAGTGGTGAAAAACTGTTTTTT,CASSQPDSPSGEKLFF
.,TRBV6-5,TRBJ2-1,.,TGTGCCAGCAGTTATGGCCCGACGCGCGACCAGCAGTTCTTC,CASSYGPTRDQQFF
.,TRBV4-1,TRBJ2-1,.,TGCGCCAGCAGCCAAGGCTATGAGCAGTTCTTC,CASSQGYEQFF
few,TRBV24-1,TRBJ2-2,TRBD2,TGTGCCACCAGTGATCGGGACTACCCGTCGAACACCGGGGAGCTGTTTTTT,CATSDRDYPSNTGELFF
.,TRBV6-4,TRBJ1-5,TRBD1,TGTGCCAGCTTTGAGGGGGCCCACCCGTATAGCAATCAGCCCCAGCATTTT,CASFEGAHPYSNQPQHF
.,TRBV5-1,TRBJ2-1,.,TGCGCCAGCAGCTTCGGGGCAGGCGAGCAGTTCTTC,CASSFGAGEQFF
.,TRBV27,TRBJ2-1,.,TGTGCCAGCGGGCGCGGGGCGCGTCAGTTCTTC,CASGRGARQFF
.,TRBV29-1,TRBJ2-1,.,TGCAGCGTTGAAGACGGCGATGATGAGCAGTTCTTC,CSVEDGDDEQFF
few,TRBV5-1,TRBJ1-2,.,TGCGCCAGCAGCCGGACGGGCGGCTATGGCTACACCTTC,CASSRTGGYGYTF
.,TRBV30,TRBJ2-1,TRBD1,TGTGCCTGGAGACGAATCCAGGGGGATGAGCAGTTCTTC,CAWRRIQGDEQFF
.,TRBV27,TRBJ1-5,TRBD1,TGTGCCAGCAGTCTCGGGACAGGGCTGAGCAATCAGCCCCAGCATTTT,CASSLGTGLSNQPQHF
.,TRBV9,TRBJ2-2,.,TGTGCCAGCAGCGTAGGTGATGCGAACACCGGGGAGCTGTTTTTT,CASSVGDANTGELFF
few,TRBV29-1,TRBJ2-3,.,TGCAGCGCTTGCGGACAGAACACAGATACGCAGTATTTT,CSACGQNTDTQYF
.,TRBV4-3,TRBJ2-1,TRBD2,TGCGCCAGCAGCCAAGATTCTAGCGGGGAGATAACCCGGGTGCAGTTCTTC,CASSQDSSGEITRVQFF
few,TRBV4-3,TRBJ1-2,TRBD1,TGCGCCAGCAGCCCCTCCCCGGACAGGGACGGCTACACCTTC,CASSPSPDRDGYTF
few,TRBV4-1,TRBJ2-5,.,TGCGCCAGCAGCCGGGCTCTCAGGACAGCAGAAGAGACCCAGTACTTC,CASSRALRTAEETQYF
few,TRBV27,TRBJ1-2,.,TGTGCCAGCAGTTGGTCGGGCAGACTACTCTATGGCTACACCTTC,CASSWSGRLLYGYTF
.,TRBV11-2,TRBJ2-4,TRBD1,TGTGCCAGCACTCCGGGAAGGGGGCGAGACATTCAGTACTTC,CASTPGRGRDIQYF
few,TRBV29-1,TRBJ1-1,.,TGCAGCGTTTTCGAGAACACTGAAGCTTTCTTT,CSVFENTEAFF
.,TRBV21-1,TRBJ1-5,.,TGTGCCAGCATTTTCAGGGGGCCAGGGGCCAATCAGCCCCAGCATTTT,CASIFRGPGANQPQHF
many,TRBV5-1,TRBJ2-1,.,TGCGCCAGCAGCTTATCCTCTAATGAGCAGTTCTTC,CASSLSSNEQFF
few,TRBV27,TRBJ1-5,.,TGTGCCAGCAGTTTATCCCAGGGTAGACAGCCCCAGCATTTT,CASSLSQGRQPQHF
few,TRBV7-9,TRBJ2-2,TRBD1,TGTGCCAGCAGACCAGGGGGCGCGGAGCTGTTTTTT,CASRPGGAELFF
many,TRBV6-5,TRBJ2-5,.,TGTGCCAGCAAGGGGGGCGTTGGTGAGACCCAGTACTTC,CASKGGVGETQYF
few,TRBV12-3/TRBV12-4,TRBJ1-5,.,TGTGCCAGCAGCGAGCCCCTTCAGCCCCAGCATTTT,CASSEPLQPQHF
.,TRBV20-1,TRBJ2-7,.,TGCAGTGCTAGAGATCTAACCTCCCTCTACGAGCAGTACTTC,CSARDLTSLYEQYF
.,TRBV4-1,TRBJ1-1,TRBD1,TGCGCCAGCAGCCAAGAGAAGGGGACAGGGTGGACTGAAGCTTTCTTT,CASSQEKGTGWTEAFF
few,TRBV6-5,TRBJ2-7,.,TGTGCCAGCAGTTACGGGCAGACCTACGAGCAGTACTTC,CASSYGQTYEQYF
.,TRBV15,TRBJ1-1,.,TGTGCCACCAGCAGCAACAGGGAGGCTTTCTTT,CATSSNREAFF
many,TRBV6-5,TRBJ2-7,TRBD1,TGTGCCAGCAGTTATGGGACAGGGGCCCTCGAGCAGTACTTC,CASSYGTGALEQYF
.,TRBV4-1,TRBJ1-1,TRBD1,TGCGCCAGCAGCCAAGAGTCCGGGACAGGGAACACTGAAGCTTTCTTT,CASSQESGTGNTEAFF
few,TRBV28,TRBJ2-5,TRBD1,TGTGCCAGCAGTTTGCGGACAGGGCTAGAGACCCAGTACTTC,CASSLRTGLETQYF
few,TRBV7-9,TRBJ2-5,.,TGTGCCAGCAGCTTAGAAGGGACCCAAGAGACCCAGTACTTC,CASSLEGTQETQYF
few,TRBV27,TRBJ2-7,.,TGTGCCAGCAGTTGGGCGGACAGCAATTACGAGCAGTACTTC,CASSWADSNYEQYF
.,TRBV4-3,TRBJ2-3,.,TGCGCCAGCAGCCAAGGAGGGGCAGAAGGGGATACGCAGTATTTT,CASSQGGAEGDTQYF
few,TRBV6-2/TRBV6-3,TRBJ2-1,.,TGTGCCAGCAGTTACTATTGGAATGAGCAGTTCTTC,CASSYYWNEQFF
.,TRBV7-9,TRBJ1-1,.,TGTGCCAGCAGCTTTGGCAGCCTGAACACTGAAGCTTTCTTT,CASSFGSLNTEAFF
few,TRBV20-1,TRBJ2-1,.,TGCAGTGCTAGAGATCTCGAGGGGGAAGGCCCAAATGAGCAGTTCTTC,CSARDLEGEGPNEQFF
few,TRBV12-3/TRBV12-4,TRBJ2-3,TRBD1,TGTGCCAGCAGTCTACCGGGACAGGGGCAGTATTTT,CASSLPGQGQYF
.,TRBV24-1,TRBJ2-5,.,TGTGCCACCAGTGATTTCAGGGGGGACTTACAAGAGACCCAGTACTTC,CATSDFRGDLQETQYF
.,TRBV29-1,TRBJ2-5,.,TGCAGCGTTGTAAGTCGGGGTGCAGAGACCCAGTACTTC,CSVVSRGAETQYF
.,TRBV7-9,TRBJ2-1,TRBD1,TGTGCCAGCAGTCCGACAGGGGAACCTTACAATGAGCAGTTCTTC,CASSPTGEPYNEQFF
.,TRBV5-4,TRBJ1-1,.,TGTGCCAGCAGCTTGGGACAGCAACTACTGAACACTGAAGCTTTCTTT,CASSLGQQLLNTEAFF
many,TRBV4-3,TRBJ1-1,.,TGCGCCAGCAGCCAAGGATCGGGGTTCAGTAGTGAAGCTTTCTTT,CASSQGSGFSSEAFF
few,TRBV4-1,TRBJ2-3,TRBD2,TGCGCCAGCAGCCCCCCTCGGGGGGGAGATACGCAGTATTTT,CASSPPRGGDTQYF
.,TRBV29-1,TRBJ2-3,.,TGCAGCTCATGGACAGACAACCCCCCAGATACGCAGTATTTT,CSSWTDNPPDTQYF